The source of this T cell receptor beta chain is a study of blood T cells in healthy people across ages (dated by TCRdb to the mid-2010s). Regarding the complete study: In model experiments, roughly one uniquely barcoded TCR beta cDNA molecule per two T cells was captured by template switching. The study analyzed two additional independent replicas of 1 million unique cDNA reads from the same blood draw for two donors, one aged 18 to 30 and one aged 80 or older. Donors of different ages were randomly distributed across sequencing lanes to avoid experimental bias. The study measured age-related changes in TCR beta repertoire diversity using deep sequencing normalized with unique cDNA molecular identifiers. The donors were split into four age groups: young (average about 15 years), middle-aged (39), aged (over 55) and long-lived (more than 80). What the work shows at the level of the full study, not this receptor alone: Observed TCR beta diversity per million T cells fell roughly linearly with age, and a significant reduction was already apparent by age around 40. The percentage of naive T cells measured by flow cytometry correlated strongly with observed TCR beta diversity. Donor CMV infection status was unknown, potentially confounding age-related changes in expanded clonotypes. Compared with the aged group, more naive CD4+ T cells, fewer expanded clones and increased TCR diversity were shown by the long-lived group, suggesting age selection. Estimates of total diversity based on one million sequenced T cells were considered lower bounds and underestimates. Conclusive comparison of naive and antigen-experienced compartments was prevented by the profiling of bulk unsorted PBMCs.

In regard to this clonotype: Its recognized antigen is unknown. No base quality values were provided; no much bigger clone lies one nucleotide off.

The 39 donors, aged about 6 to 95 years, were systemically healthy Caucasian individuals from Russia. Ten milliliters of peripheral blood were drawn from each donor into EDTA-treated Vacutainer tubes. Ficoll-Paque density-gradient centrifugation was used to isolate PBMCs, with at least 7 million per sample. Total RNA was extracted from PBMCs with Trizol reagent, with at least 6 micrograms obtained per sample. For every donor, an aliquot of PBMCs went through flow cytometry to measure the percentages of naive CD45RAhigh/CD27high T cells. Libraries were prepared through 5' RACE. For sequencing, an Illumina HiSeq 2500 was employed. A second PCR of about 7 to 12 cycles was run with a J-beta primer mix and a sample-barcoded 5' primer. A template-switch 5' adaptor carrying 12 random nucleotides introduced a unique molecular identifier onto each TCR beta cDNA molecule. Each sample yielded at least 2.5 million CDR3-containing paired-end reads. The Mint cDNA synthesis kit, primed by a TRBC-specific oligonucleotide, was used to synthesize first-strand cDNA from all RNA. Following uracil-DNA glycosylase treatment, all cDNA underwent a first 18-cycle PCR with the universal primers M1SS and BC2_uni_R. In the source study's methods: Normalization of each sample was performed by random selection of 1 million high-quality reads, each carrying a distinct molecular identifier. Instead of being binned into consensus sequences, reads that shared molecular identifiers were thrown out. MiTCR, set to a Q25 quality threshold and the strictest error-elimination algorithm, was used for CDR3 identification, clonotype clustering and error correction. Lower-bound total TCR beta diversity was estimated with a nonparametric unseen species model using Euler transformation. The raw public reads went through TCRdb reprocessing: fastp at Q25, MiXCR clone calling, in-frame beta chains kept. Duplicate CDR3 protein sequences are folded into a single record with the most common DNA and genes. The V and J calls were not made by the authors but by TCRdb's processing. Present in this sample are about 970,000 distinct CDR3 sequences, just over 50% of which were seen just once. The ten biggest clones cover about 20% of the sample.

The CDR3 numbers 16 residues from cysteine through phenylalanine. The DNA shown is the 48-base CDR3, in frame from base 1. CDR1 and CDR2 are read off the germline V gene as MNHEY and SVGEGT. The V end loses 0 bases and the J end loses 0 bases, and a stretch of 10 bases separates them. The sample was blood. The receptor comes from an older woman in good health. The V gene is TRBV6-2 or TRBV6-3 and the J gene is TRBJ2-3, with TRBD1 tentatively as D gene (5 bases match). The CDR3 region reads CASSYSQGPSTDTQYF. The bases read TGTGCCAGCAGTTACTCGCAGGGCCCTAGCACAGATACGCAGTATTTT.